The following is a T cell receptor beta chain sequence with its context. Its antigen remains undetermined. Base qualities are not provided; no much larger clone lies one nucleotide away. For repertoire sequencing, the TCR beta CDR3 regions were amplified from RNA transcripts. A first-round RT-PCR used HTBI primers with the Qiagen OneStep RT-PCR kit, followed by a second-round multiplex PCR, size selection and purification. Libraries were sequenced paired-end with 100 bp reads on an Illumina HiSeq2000. The paper's processing steps were these. SOAPnuke was used for read processing, and reads with adapters, uncalled bases, a mean Phred below 15, or no exact constant-primer or identifier match were discarded. COPE v1.2.5 was used to merge high-quality paired reads. Clonotypes were defined as unique nucleotide sequences and were aligned to IMGT TRB V, D and J references using MiTCR v1.1. Only V-J combinations with frequency above 0.0001 were analysed, covering approximately 99% of repertoires. A TCR clonal expansion and chaos score per V-J combination was defined as the ratio of F50 clonal expansion to chaos observed in the TCRdist matrix. Welch's t-statistics and random forest were used to reduce the features to about a dozen V-J combinations, which were then used as input to a naive Bayes classifier. The Morisita-Horn index was used to measure how similar the thyroid and blood repertoires were. The public reads were quality trimmed at Q25 with fastp and then assembled into clones with MiXCR by TCRdb, keeping productive beta chains. CDR3 protein duplicates are merged, each entry listing the most common genes and DNA. None of the V and J calls come from the authors' own analysis; TCRdb made them. The sample table lists 200,000 to 250,000 distinct CDR3 sequences, roughly 29% of them with a count of one. Approximately 9.1% of the sample belongs to the ten largest clones.

The sample belongs to a study of Graves' ophthalmopathy and Graves' hyperthyroidism (dated by TCRdb to the late 2010s). Regarding the complete study: Peripheral blood was collected at initial diagnosis, prior to any treatment. TCR beta repertoire signatures were used to distinguish Graves' ophthalmopathy from Graves' hyperthyroidism and to predict progression to ophthalmopathy. In total, 135 blood samples were TCR-sequenced: fewer than 50 ophthalmopathy, some 80 hyperthyroidism and some 17 hyperthyroidism-to-ophthalmopathy patients. A discovery set of 95 to 100 patients (43 ophthalmopathy, about 59 stable hyperthyroidism) was enrolled to explore V-J signatures distinguishing ophthalmopathy from hyperthyroidism. For independent validation, a separate cohort was made up of around 19 hyperthyroidism patients plus 17 patients who later progressed from hyperthyroidism to ophthalmopathy. In several hyperthyroidism patients, the T-cell repertoire of thyroid tissue was compared with the T-cell repertoire of blood. Once sampling was done, hyperthyroidism patients were given methimazole at a starting dose of 30 mg daily, while ophthalmopathy patients were given high-dose intravenous methylprednisolone. The approximately 90 discovery patients were divided at random into training and test sets in a 7:3 ratio. Results the study describes overall, beyond this receptor: No statistical method was used to set the sample size in advance, and the investigators knew which group each participant was assigned to. In cross-validation, the 13-signature model distinguished ophthalmopathy from stable hyperthyroidism with approximately 85% sensitivity and approximately 81% specificity, and in the test set the corresponding values were around 78% and 73%. Among expanded thyroid clonotypes with frequency above 0.001, most also showed up in blood, which suggests that blood repertoires may reflect the thyroid immune response. In validation, the model predicted ophthalmopathy progression with about 64% sensitivity and 72% to 80% specificity; some 13 predicted patients were CT-confirmed with GO in a median of about 6.2 months.

The CDR3 contains 15 residues, cysteine and phenylalanine counted. Only CDR3 DNA is held: 45 bases, read in frame from base 1. From the germline V gene, CDR1 is MDHEN and CDR2 is SYDVKM. The junction shows trimming of 5 bases on V and 4 bases on J, plus 17 bases between the germline ends. Ophthalmopathy patients had moderately to severely active disease, Clinical Activity Score of at least 3, NOSPECS grade of at least 4, and disease duration under 3 months. Patients with other autoimmune diseases, uncontrolled infections, pregnancy or lactation were excluded. Diagnosis relied on clinical symptoms, serum thyroxine, TRAb, thyroid ultrasound and orbital computed tomography. Ficoll-Paque density gradient centrifugation was used to isolate PBMCs from around 9.1 ml of fresh peripheral blood. Total RNA was extracted with Trizol reagent and quality-checked on an Agilent 2100 Bioanalyzer.

This sequence was found in a man in his forties or fifties with Graves' ophthalmopathy. Donor details come from another sample of the same person, matched by shared clones. What was sequenced was peripheral blood. The rearrangement combines TRBV28 with TRBJ1-2; no D gene is confidently identified. The sequenced DNA is TGTGCCAGCAGTACGGACCCGACTTCCATCTATGGCTACACCTTC. It codes for CASSTDPTSIYGYTF.